These 24 T cell receptor beta chains were all obtained from the same sample, sequenced in a study of T cell responses to AZD1222 COVID-19 vaccine. Some clones are missing from TCRdb's copy, which holds only in-frame ones; the method was immunoSEQ multiplex PCR. Altogether 130,000 to 150,000 clones are present, over 75% being singletons, with the ten largest covering around 5%. The specimen comprised peripheral blood, sampled 28 days after the second dose of the MenACWY control vaccine. The receptor set was obtained from an adult who received the MenACWY meningococcal vaccine as a control.

The V and J genes are TRBV11-2 and TRBJ2-7, with unresolved D. The CDR3 is made up of 15 amino acids. Germline V lookup: CDR1 SGHAT, CDR2 FQNNGV. Trimming took off 2 bases at V and 3 bases at J, with 14 bases between the two ends. In nucleotides, the CDR3 is TGTGCCAGCAGCTTATCTCGGGTTGAGAGCTACGAGCAGTACTTC. This encodes CASSLSRVESYEQYF.

The chain carries TRBV6-7 and TRBJ2-7; D could derive from TRBD1 or TRBD2 (5 bases each). TRBV6-7 has ORF status, its function being uncertain. Trimming took 0 bases from V and 5 from J, leaving 11 bases between them. This CDR3 has 14 amino acids. CDR3: CASSYSTRGHEQYF. The CDR3 DNA follows: TGTGCCAGCAGTTACTCTACGAGGGGCCACGAGCAGTACTTC.

The chain joins TRBV7-2 to TRBJ2-2, with 9 positions matching TRBD2. The CDR3 runs to 16 residues. After removal of 3 bases from V and 0 bases from J, the junction contained 2 bases not matched to a gene. From germline, CDR1 is SGHTA and CDR2 FQGNSA. The CDR3 DNA reads TGTGCCAGCAGCTTCGGACTAGCGCCGAACACCGGGGAGCTGTTTTTT. It codes for CASSFGLAPNTGELFF.

V and J are TRBV11-3 and TRBJ2-3, with 9 bases identical to TRBD2. The CDR3 has 14 amino acids. The V gene end was trimmed by 8 bases and the J gene end by 5 bases; junction bases not matched to a gene: 8. CDR1 SGHNT and CDR2 YENEEA come from the germline V gene. The CDR3 region has the DNA TGTGCCAGCTCCCTAGCGGGAAATGAAGATACGCAGTATTTT. Protein: CASSLAGNEDTQYF.

The chain links TRBV7-2 to TRBJ2-1; D is unresolved. Looked up from germline, CDR1 is SGHTA and CDR2 is FQGNSA. CDR3 size: 16 residues. Between the trimmed V and J ends, which lost 2 bases and 4 bases, there was a span of 15 bases. CDR3 in amino acids: CASSLIAALKYNEQFF. CDR3 DNA: TGTGCCAGCAGCTTAATCGCCGCTCTAAAGTACAATGAGCAGTTCTTC.

The rearrangement uses TRBV7-9 and TRBJ2-7; 7 nucleotides line up with TRBD1. The CDR3 runs 15 residues. Germline trimming cut 7 bases from V and 0 bases from J; bases unmatched to any gene: 9. Germline V CDR1 and CDR2: SEHNR, FQNEAQ (reference sequence). CDR3 protein: CASIDDRDSSYEQYF. CDR3 bases: TGTGCCAGCATCGATGACAGGGATAGCTCCTACGAGCAGTACTTC.

This clone was counted only a few times. The CDR3: CAWSADRGNQPQHF. CDR3 coding DNA: TGTGCCTGGAGTGCGGACAGGGGAAATCAGCCCCAGCATTTT. This rearrangement joins TRBV30 to TRBJ1-5, with 9 bases identical to TRBD1. Per the germline V gene, CDR1 is GTSNPN and CDR2 is SVGIG (reference sequence). Trimming at V came to 1 base and at J to 4 bases, leaving 2 bases not matched to a gene. There are 14 residues in the CDR3.

The chain has TRBV5-1 and TRBJ1-1; unclear D gene. The CDR3 is 17 residues long. Germline V gene lookup returns CDR1 SGHRS and CDR2 YFSETQ. Trimming removed 4 bases at V and 0 bases at J, with 19 bases between. The CDR3, as DNA: TGCGCCAGCAGCCCCACGCCCGGCGTTGGATTGAACACTGAAGCTTTCTTT. Translating it yields CASSPTPGVGLNTEAFF.

The V and J genes are TRBV5-1 and TRBJ1-4, with TRBD1 identical over 8 bases. Trimming removed 4 bases from V and 0 bases from J; junction bases left unmatched: 5. The CDR3 extends over 16 amino acids. The germline V gene has CDR1 SGHRS and CDR2 YFSETQ. The chain's CDR3 is CASSPGQGPTNEKLFF. The CDR3 DNA follows: TGCGCCAGCAGCCCTGGACAGGGTCCAACTAATGAAAAACTGTTTTTT.

The chain uses TRBV28 and TRBJ1-3; tentatively, D is TRBD1 (6 bases). Germline assignment: CDR1 MDHEN and CDR2 SYDVKM. The CDR3 contains 15 residues. V dropped 5 bases and J dropped 0 bases, with 11 bases sitting between them. CDR3 sequence: CASSPGTTSGNTIYF. The CDR3 nucleotides read TGTGCCAGCAGTCCGGGGACAACCTCTGGAAACACCATATATTTT.

The V gene is TRBV28, the J gene TRBJ1-4; 9 nucleotides match TRBD1. This CDR3 has 16 residues. Trimming at V came to 2 bases and at J to 10 bases, leaving 11 bases not matched to a gene. Germline loops: CDR1 MDHEN, CDR2 SYDVKM. CDR3 amino acids: CASSLPGGTGIGKLFF. The CDR3 DNA sequence: TGTGCCAGCAGTTTACCCGGCGGGACAGGGATCGGAAAACTGTTTTTT.

This chain joins TRBV24-1 and TRBJ2-5; D gene uncertain. This CDR3 region has 12 residues. V lost 5 bases, J lost 2 bases, and 5 bases lay in between. Germline loops: CDR1 KGHDR, CDR2 SFDVKD. The DNA of the CDR3 is TGTGCCACCAGTGGACCTCAAGAGACCCAGTACTTC. This encodes CATSGPQETQYF.

In its sample, this clone was seen once. V is TRBV11-2 and J is TRBJ2-3; D is unclear. Germline CDR1 is SGHAT and CDR2 is FQNNGV. The CDR3 contains 13 residues. V lost 1 base and J lost 5, with 7 bases in between. For the CDR3, the DNA is TGTGCCAGCAGCTTAGGTTGGGGAGATACGCAGTATTTT. The encoded protein is CASSLGWGDTQYF.

This clone occurred once. V and J are TRBV5-8 and TRBJ2-7; the D is unclear. Trimming left V 1 base short and J 2 bases short, with 7 bases between. The germline CDR1 and CDR2 sequences are SGHTS and YDEGEE. The CDR3 is 13 amino acids. The CDR3 coding sequence is TGTGCCAGCAGCTTGACAGTGGCCTACGAGCAGTACTTC. The encoded protein is CASSLTVAYEQYF.

The chain recombines TRBV29-1 with TRBJ2-1, with D possibly matching TRBD2 (6 bases). The CDR3 runs to 14 residues. The V gene's germline CDR1 is SQVTM and CDR2 ANQGSEA. Trimming took 7 bases from V and 0 from J, leaving 13 bases between them. CDR3 nucleotide sequence: TGCAGCGGTAGCGGAGGAAGCTCCTACAATGAGCAGTTCTTC. Residues: CSGSGGSSYNEQFF.

The chain is built from TRBV7-9 and TRBJ2-7, with TRBD2 as a possible D gene (6 bases). Trimming removed 6 bases at V and 7 bases at J, with 13 bases between. CDR3 size: 12 residues. Germline CDR1 SEHNR, CDR2 FQNEAQ (reference sequence). For the CDR3, the DNA is TGTGCCAGCAGTACCGGCGGGGTGGAGCAGTACTTC. It codes for CASSTGGVEQYF.

The rearrangement joins TRBV9 to TRBJ1-1; D is unclear. CDR3 length: 17 amino acids. Germline CDR1 and CDR2: SGDLS and YYNGEE. The V end was cut by 3 bases, the J end by 5 bases, with 23 bases between. This CDR3 is CASSANPLELGKTEAFF. Here the CDR3 DNA reads TGTGCCAGCAGCGCGAACCCTCTGGAGCTTGGAAAAACTGAAGCTTTCTTT.

This chain uses TRBV4-1 with TRBJ1-3, with D unresolved. CDR1 and CDR2 (germline): MGHRA, YSYEKL. V was shortened by 5 bases and J by 0 bases, with 14 bases between the two germline ends. The CDR3 length is 16 residues. DNA for the CDR3: TGCGCCAGCAGCTTCTCACACGTCAACTCTGGAAACACCATATATTTT. Amino acids: CASSFSHVNSGNTIYF.

V gene TRBV30 combines with J gene TRBJ2-5; 12 bases fit TRBD2. J gave up 5 bases and V 5 bases, and 15 bases lay outside the gene matches. CDR1 and CDR2 (germline): GTSNPN, SVGIG (reference sequence). This CDR3 contains 17 residues. DNA for the CDR3: TGTGCCTGGGGGGGACTAGCGGGCCCTATCAATGCGGAGACCCAGTACTTC. As protein: CAWGGLAGPINAETQYF. The full variable domain, in which reference TRBV30 and TRBJ2-5 provide the parts outside the CDR3, is SQTIHQWPATLVQPVGSPLSLECTVEGTSNPNLYWYRQAAGRGLQLLFYSVGIGQISSEVPQNLSASRPQDRQFILSSKKLLLSDSGFYLCAWGGLAGPINAETQYFGPGTRLLVL.

The rearrangement uses TRBV6-5 and TRBJ1-5; tentatively, D is TRBD1 (5 bases). Trimming removed 0 bases from V and 5 bases from J, with 11 bases in between. The CDR3 loop spans 15 amino acids. The germline CDR1 and CDR2 sequences are MNHEY and SVGAGI. CDR3 sequence reads: CASSYSWGTDQPQHF. The CDR3 nucleotides are TGTGCCAGCAGTTACTCGTGGGGCACCGATCAGCCCCAGCATTTT.

This clone has only one observation. The CDR3 bases are TGTGCCAGCAGCCAAGGTGAAAACACTGAAGCTTTCTTT. It codes for CASSQGENTEAFF. The chain employs TRBV3-1 (or the pseudogene TRBV3-2) and TRBJ1-1; no definite D call. The CDR3 is made up of 13 amino acids. The germline CDR1 and CDR2 sequences are LGHDT and YNNKEL (reference sequence). Deletions cut 1 base from V and 2 bases from J, with 5 bases between.

The count of this clone is one. The rearrangement joins TRBV4-3 to TRBJ1-1; D might be TRBD1 (6 bases). V was pared by 0 bases and J by 10 bases, with 9 bases between. This CDR3 contains 12 residues. CDR1 and CDR2 (germline): LGHNA, YSLEER. CDR3 DNA: TGCGCCAGCAGCCAAGATACAGGGCCAGCTTTCTTT. Translated: CASSQDTGPAFF.

This clone showed up just a few times. This chain uses TRBV28 with TRBJ1-1; D is perhaps TRBD1 (6 bases). Germline CDR1 reads MDHEN; CDR2 reads SYDVKM. The CDR3 loop spans 14 amino acids. V lost 6 bases and J 3 bases, leaving 14 bases between the germline ends. In DNA, the CDR3 is TGTGCCAGCAGCCCCCGGGGGCAGGACACTGAAGCTTTCTTT. This translates into CASSPRGQDTEAFF. The whole variable domain, remainder taken from reference TRBV28 and TRBJ1-1, is DVKVTQSSRYLVKRTGEKVFLECVQDMDHENMFWYRQDPGLGLRLIYFSYDVKMKEKGDIPEGYSVSREKKERFSLILESASTNQTSMYLCASSPRGQDTEAFFGQGTRLTVV.

The genes are TRBV7-9 and TRBJ1-1; possibly TRBD1 for D (5 bases). This CDR3 comprises 13 residues. Germline assignment: CDR1 SEHNR and CDR2 FQNEAQ (reference sequence). V was trimmed by 0 bases and J by 10 bases, leaving 12 bases between them. The CDR3 sequence: CASSLAPSRGAFF. The CDR3 DNA reads as TGTGCCAGCAGCTTAGCCCCATCTAGGGGAGCTTTCTTT. The full variable domain, its missing parts supplied by reference TRBV7-9 and TRBJ1-1, is DTGVSQNPRHKITKRGQNVTFRCDPISEHNRLYWYRQTLGQGPEFLTYFQNEAQLEKSRLLSDRFSAERPKGSFSTLEIQRTEQGDSAMYLCASSLAPSRGAFFGQGTRLTVV.